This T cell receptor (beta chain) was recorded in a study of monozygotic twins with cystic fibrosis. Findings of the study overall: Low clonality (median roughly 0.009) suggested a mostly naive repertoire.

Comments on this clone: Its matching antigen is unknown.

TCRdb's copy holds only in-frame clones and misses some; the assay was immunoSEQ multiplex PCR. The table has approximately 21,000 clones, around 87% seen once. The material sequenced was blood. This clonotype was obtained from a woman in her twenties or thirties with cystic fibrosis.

For the CDR3, the DNA is TGTGCCAGCAGCGTATGGGACGGGCAGGAGACCTACGAGCAGTACTTC. Residues: CASSVWDGQETYEQYF. V is TRBV7-9 and J is TRBJ2-7; D tentatively reads TRBD1 or TRBD2 (5 bases each). Trimming left V 5 bases short and J 2 bases short, with 19 bases between. The CDR3 sequence is 16 residues long. Germline CDR1 reads SEHNR; CDR2 reads FQNEAQ (reference sequence).